The entry that follows covers one T cell receptor beta chain sequence. Its target is unknown. The PCR was carried out with 60 Vbeta primers and 13 Jbeta primers. Profiling relied on immunoSEQ multiplex PCR, and the TCRdb table lists in-frame clones only, not all of them. The sample holds about 25,000 clones, roughly 79% seen once. The data were obtained in a study of cytomegalovirus exposure and HLA in healthy donors. Notes on the study in general: In a later analysis, TCR beta V- and J-gene trimming showed a link to a missense DCLRE1C variant.

The J segment lost 5 bases and the V segment lost 11 bases, leaving 9 bases of the junction unmatched. The length of the CDR3 is 14 residues. Per the germline V gene, CDR1 is MRHNA and CDR2 is SNTAGT. The sequenced sample was PBMCs. This chain joins TRBV6-4 and TRBJ2-1; 10 nucleotides line up with TRBD2. The sequence came from a male donor in good health and CMV-seronegative. CDR3 DNA sequence: TGTGCCCCCGCTAATGGACTAGCGGACAATGAGCAGTTCTTC. This translates into CAPANGLADNEQFF.